These 16 T cell receptor beta chains came from one sample sequenced in a study of T cells in Graves' hyperthyroidism and ophthalmopathy. Using RNA transcripts as the source, TCR beta CDR3 regions were amplified. A first-round RT-PCR of the TCR CDR3 used the HTBI primer set. MiXCR was run by TCRdb on the multiplex PCR reads, yielding one entry per CDR3 protein. The sample records about 350,000 distinct CDR3 sequences, approximately 14% being singletons. The sample consisted of blood. Every receptor here comes from a woman aged 25 to 39 with Graves' hyperthyroidism.

The table lists this clonotype with many counts. The rearrangement uses TRBV7-9 and TRBJ2-3, with D unclear. Germline-derived CDR1 and CDR2 are SEHNR and FQNEAQ (reference sequence). Trimming cost V 1 base and J 2 bases, with 10 bases left between them. The CDR3 has 15 amino acids. This chain's CDR3 is CASSLGVSFTDTQYF. In DNA, the CDR3 is TGTGCCAGCAGCTTAGGCGTCTCCTTCACAGATACGCAGTATTTT.

The rearrangement links TRBV29-1 to TRBJ2-2, with TRBD2 as a possible D gene (5 bases). CDR3 size: 13 residues. Germline V gives CDR1 SQVTM, CDR2 ANQGSEA. V dropped 3 bases and J dropped 5 bases, with 10 bases sitting between them. The CDR3 bases are TGCAGCGTTGACCTCAGAGGGACCGGGGAGCTGTTTTTT. This codes for CSVDLRGTGELFF.

This rearrangement joins TRBV3-1 to TRBJ2-1; D gene ambiguous. The CDR3 consists of 14 residues. V dropped 0 bases and J dropped 4 bases, with 7 bases sitting between them. The germline V gene encodes CDR1 LGHDT and CDR2 YNNKEL (reference sequence). The DNA of the CDR3 is TGTGCCAGCAGCCAAGACTCAGGTTACAATGAGCAGTTCTTC. Its translation: CASSQDSGYNEQFF.

This chain joins TRBV19 and TRBJ1-5; 11 bases are shared with TRBD1. The germline V gene encodes CDR1 LNHDA and CDR2 SQIVND (reference sequence). The J segment lost 5 bases and the V segment lost 5 bases, leaving 5 bases of the junction unmatched. The CDR3 has 15 amino acids. CDR3 loop: CASSLGQGAHQPQHF. CDR3 DNA sequence: TGTGCCAGTAGTTTAGGACAGGGGGCTCATCAGCCCCAGCATTTT.

About this clonotype: A junction boundary mismatches the germline segment, possibly from a read error. The J gene is TRBJ1-2, the V gene TRBV7-7; the D is unclear. The length of the CDR3 is 11 residues. Germline V gives CDR1 SSHAT, CDR2 FNYEAQ (reference sequence). In DNA form, the CDR3 reads TGTGCTAGCAGCTTTCTTTTCGGCTACACCTTC. It specifies CASSFLFGYTF. The full variable domain, its missing parts supplied by reference TRBV7-7 and TRBJ1-2, is GAGVSQSPRYKVTKRGQDVTLRCDPISSHATLYWYQQALGQGPEFLTYFNYEAQPDKSGLPSDRFSAERPEGSISTLTIQRTEQRDSAMYRCASSFLFGYTFGSGTRLTVV.

This clonotype was counted many times. V usage is TRBV29-1 and J usage is TRBJ1-1; 7 nucleotides align to TRBD1. The J segment lost 1 base and the V segment lost 5 bases, leaving 7 bases of the junction unmatched. The CDR3 loop spans 14 amino acids. CDR1 and CDR2 from the germline V gene are SQVTM and ANQGSEA. The CDR3 loop is CSVIDRAKNTEAFF. The CDR3 DNA reads TGCAGCGTTATTGACAGGGCCAAGAACACTGAAGCTTTCTTT.

This clonotype occurred once. The chain is built from TRBV6-1 and TRBJ2-1, with unresolved D. The V and J ends lost 6 bases and 10 bases respectively, with 19 bases between them. Germline V gene lookup returns CDR1 MNHNS and CDR2 SASEGT. CDR3 length: 14 residues. For the CDR3, the DNA is TGTGCCAGCAGCCCCCCCGGATTTGCAAGGGAGCAGTTCTTC. Translation gives CASSPPGFAREQFF.

The sample holds a few counts of this clonotype. CDR3 region: CASSYSRQGNQPQHF. CDR3 DNA sequence: TGTGCCAGCAGTTACTCGCGACAGGGGAATCAGCCCCAGCATTTT. The chain has TRBV6-5 and TRBJ1-5; 8 bases align to TRBD1. The ends lost 0 bases at V and 4 bases at J; junction bases unmatched: 2. There are 15 residues in the CDR3. Germline values: CDR1 MNHEY, CDR2 SVGAGI.

In this sample, this clonotype turned up many times. The rearrangement joins TRBV20-1 to TRBJ2-5; 9 nucleotides line up with TRBD2. Germline-derived CDR1 and CDR2 are DFQATT and SNEGSKA (reference sequence). V was clipped by 6 bases and J by 5 bases; unmatched bases: 16. This CDR3 has 16 residues. The CDR3 bases are TGCAGTGCAGAGGGCCTAACTAGCGGGCGTGGGGAGACCCAGTACTTC. This gives the protein CSAEGLTSGRGETQYF.

This clonotype was observed many times. V usage is TRBV20-1 and J usage is TRBJ2-7; 8 bases line up with TRBD2. After removal of 6 bases from V and 3 bases from J, the junction contained 13 bases not matched to a gene. Germline V gives CDR1 DFQATT, CDR2 SNEGSKA (reference sequence). CDR3 size: 15 residues. CDR3 bases: TGCAGTGCCAGGGCTCGCGGGAGGCCGAACTACGAGCAGTACTTC. Its translation: CSARARGRPNYEQYF.

This clonotype came up a few times. In DNA, the CDR3 is TGCAGCGTCGACAGGGGAAGGAGAGAAGCTTTCTTT. Its protein is CSVDRGRREAFF. The chain couples TRBV29-1 to TRBJ1-1; 8 bases align to TRBD1. The V segment lost 6 bases and the J segment 8 bases; nucleotides outside the gene matches: 8. Germline CDR1 SQVTM, CDR2 ANQGSEA. The CDR3 sequence is 12 residues long.

The chain carries TRBV28 and TRBJ2-7; possible D gene TRBD2, 6 bases. V gave up 5 bases and J gave up 3 bases, with 11 bases separating them. Per germline, CDR1 MDHEN and CDR2 SYDVKM. CDR3 length: 13 amino acids. The CDR3 bases are TGTGCCAGCAGTGAGGGACTGCGCTACGAGCAGTACTTC. Amino acids: CASSEGLRYEQYF.

Comments on this clonotype: Mismatch with germline at one junction end may stem from a read error. The genes are TRBV24-1 and TRBJ2-6; D could derive from TRBD1 or TRBD2 (5 bases each). The CDR3 sequence is 15 residues long. CDR1 KGHDR and CDR2 SFDVKD come from the germline V gene. CDR3 coding DNA: TGTGCCAGCAGTATTGGGGGCTCTGGGGCCAACGTCCTGACTTTC. Protein product: CASSIGGSGANVLTF.

This clonotype was found a few times. V and J are TRBV13 and TRBJ2-1, with TRBD2 matching 9 bases. Germline CDR1 reads PRHDT; CDR2 reads FYEKMQ (reference sequence). This CDR3 has 17 residues. J lost 4 bases, V lost 5 bases, and 12 bases had no gene match. The CDR3 is CASSPRGSGSIYNEQFF. Here the CDR3 DNA reads TGTGCCAGCAGCCCCCGAGGTAGCGGGAGTATTTACAATGAGCAGTTCTTC. The entire variable domain, with the rest obtained from reference TRBV13 and TRBJ2-1, is as follows: AAGVIQSPRHLIKEKRETATLKCYPIPRHDTVYWYQQGPGQDPQFLISFYEKMQSDKGSIPDRFSAQQFSDYHSELNMSSLELGDSALYFCASSPRGSGSIYNEQFFGPGTRLTVL.

This clonotype was observed once. The junction shows a germline mismatch at one end, possibly a read error. The chain uses TRBV27 and TRBJ2-7, with 10 bases fitting TRBD2. CDR1 MNHEY and CDR2 SMNVEV come from the germline V gene (reference sequence). CDR3 length: 13 residues. CDR3 sequence reads: CASSSSGSNEQHF. For the CDR3, the DNA is TGTGCCAGCAGTTCTAGCGGGAGCAACGAGCAGCACTTC.

This clonotype was picked up many times. The rearrangement links TRBV6-2 or TRBV6-3 to TRBJ1-5, with D unresolved. The germline CDR1 and CDR2 sequences are MNHEY and SVGEGT. The CDR3 runs to 14 residues. The V end lost 5 bases, the J end lost 4 bases, and 12 bases lay between the germline ends. In DNA form, the CDR3 reads TGTGCCAGCAGTAGGGAGGGTGGGAATCAGCCCCAGCATTTT. Translated: CASSREGGNQPQHF.